Below are 7 T cell receptor beta chains sequenced from a single sample in a study of blood T cell repertoires in COVID-19. Profiling relied on immunoSEQ multiplex PCR, and the TCRdb table lists in-frame clones only, not all of them. The table lists approximately 300,000 clones, around nine tenths of them singletons. The sequenced sample consisted of PBMCs or T cells enriched from blood (not recorded which). The receptors were gathered from a man aged 55 to 69 who had recovered from COVID-19.

J is TRBJ2-3 and V is TRBV5-1; TRBD2 matches at 14 bases. The CDR3 has 19 amino acids. Germline values: CDR1 SGHRS, CDR2 YFSETQ. V shed 4 bases, J shed 2 bases, and the junction held 12 bases outside the gene matches. The CDR3 bases are TGCGCCAGCAGCCCACGACTAGCGGGGGGGGCAAGGCCCACAGATACGCAGTATTTT. Translated, it gives CASSPRLAGGARPTDTQYF.

This clone was seen once. At one end, the junction sequence differs from germline, possibly due to a read error. This chain uses TRBV5-6 with TRBJ2-7; no firm D call. Germline values: CDR1 SGHDT, CDR2 YYEEEE. There are 12 residues in the CDR3. The CDR3 loop reads CASSLARRVWIF. CDR3 DNA: TGTGCCAGCAGCTTGGCCCGACGGGTGTGGATCTTC.

Notes on this clone: The same CDR3 also results from other DNA sequences found in this sample. The chain is built from TRBV18 and TRBJ1-1, with a weak D call TRBD1 (5 bases). The length of the CDR3 is 13 residues. Germline CDR1 reads KGHSH; CDR2 reads LQKENI. With 6 bases removed from V and 1 base from J, the gap between germline ends came to 9 bases. Written as DNA, the CDR3 is TGTGCCAGCTCGCGGGGGGGGAACACTGAAGCTTTCTTT. Its protein product is CASSRGGNTEAFF.

The V call is TRBV7-2, the J call TRBJ2-7; 10 bases align to TRBD1. The germline CDR1 and CDR2 sequences are SGHTA and FQGNSA. The length of the CDR3 is 15 residues. The V and J ends lost 5 bases and 2 bases, in that order; junction bases with no gene match: 6. The CDR3 is CASSTGQGGPYEQYF. In DNA, the CDR3 is TGTGCCAGCAGCACCGGACAGGGGGGACCCTACGAGCAGTACTTC.

The rearrangement links TRBV28 to TRBJ1-2, with unresolved D. V lost 6 bases and J lost 4, with 24 bases in between. The CDR3 spans 17 residues. Germline CDR1 reads MDHEN; CDR2 reads SYDVKM. CDR3 sequence: CASSQEVRARGGYGYTF. The DNA for the CDR3 is TGTGCCAGCAGCCAAGAGGTGAGGGCTCGCGGAGGCTATGGCTACACCTTC.

The chain employs TRBV7-6 and TRBJ1-2; TRBD1 agrees at 8 bases. After removal of 4 bases from V and 7 bases from J, the junction contained 14 bases not matched to a gene. The CDR3 contains 16 residues. In germline, CDR1 is SGHVS, CDR2 FNYEAQ. CDR3 protein: CASSSVQGVVGVGYTF. Here the CDR3 DNA reads TGTGCCAGCAGCTCGGTACAGGGGGTGGTTGGCGTTGGCTACACCTTC.

The rearrangement links TRBV15 to TRBJ1-5; D is perhaps TRBD1 (6 bases). The CDR3 runs 11 residues. Germline V gene sequence: CDR1 LNHNV, CDR2 YYDKDF (reference sequence). The V gene lost 4 bases and the J gene lost 15 bases, with 13 bases spanning the gap. In nucleotides, the CDR3 is TGTGCCACCAGCAAGGACAGCCACAGGCATTTT. Protein product: CATSKDSHRHF.